The 27 T cell receptor beta chains given below trace back to one sample, sequenced in a study of T cells in Graves' hyperthyroidism and ophthalmopathy. TCR beta CDR3 sequences were amplified from RNA transcripts. First-round RT-PCR targeting the TCR CDR3 was performed with the HTBI primer set. TCRdb called the multiplex PCR reads again in MiXCR, with one record for every CDR3 protein. The sample consists of about 690,000 distinct CDR3 sequences, roughly 17% of them appearing once. The sequencing input was blood. These TCRs come from a man aged 45 to 65 with Graves' hyperthyroidism.

The chain has TRBV19 and TRBJ1-1; perhaps TRBD1 as D (5 bases). Germline CDR1 reads LNHDA; CDR2 reads SQIVND (reference sequence). V dropped 3 bases and J dropped 0 bases, with 14 bases sitting between them. There are 16 residues in the CDR3. CDR3 amino acids: CASSITAGTLNTEAFF. CDR3 nucleotide sequence: TGTGCCAGTAGTATTACGGCAGGGACCTTGAACACTGAAGCTTTCTTT.

This clonotype showed up just a few times. The rearrangement uses TRBV6-5 and TRBJ2-7; 9 nucleotides align to TRBD1. The V gene's germline CDR1 is MNHEY and CDR2 SVGAGI. The CDR3 consists of 15 residues. Trimming cost V 1 base and J 6 bases; bases outside gene matches: 7. CDR3 nucleotide sequence: TGTGCCAGCAGTTACTTGTCTGGGACAGGGATCGAGCAGTACTTC. Its translation is CASSYLSGTGIEQYF.

V usage is TRBV7-9 and J usage is TRBJ2-2, with a weak D call TRBD1 (5 bases). Trimming took off 4 bases at V and 6 bases at J, with 12 bases between the two ends. The CDR3 loop spans 14 amino acids. Per germline, CDR1 SEHNR and CDR2 FQNEAQ (reference sequence). The CDR3 region is CASSYPRAAGELFF. CDR3 DNA sequence: TGTGCCAGCAGCTATCCCAGGGCGGCCGGGGAGCTGTTTTTT.

This chain uses TRBV6-5 with TRBJ2-7, with no clear D. V shed 2 bases and J shed 5 bases, with 19 bases lying between them. This CDR3 region has 16 residues. CDR1 and CDR2 (germline): MNHEY, SVGAGI. The CDR3 region is CASSYRNKRLPHEQYF. CDR3 coding DNA: TGTGCCAGCAGTTACCGGAACAAACGATTACCCCACGAGCAGTACTTC.

Many counts were recorded for this clonotype. The J gene is TRBJ1-2, the V gene TRBV28; no firm D call. In germline, CDR1 is MDHEN, CDR2 SYDVKM. V was trimmed by 6 bases and J by 1 base, leaving 3 bases between them. CDR3 length: 11 amino acids. For the CDR3, the DNA is TGTGCCAGCAGGATTAACTATGGCTACACCTTC. Translation gives CASRINYGYTF.

The rearrangement links TRBV20-1 to TRBJ1-2; D is unresolved. Germline V gene lookup returns CDR1 DFQATT and CDR2 SNEGSKA (reference sequence). The CDR3 contains 10 residues. Trimming took 4 bases from V and 1 from J, leaving 1 base between them. In DNA form, the CDR3 reads TGCAGTGCTAATAACTATGGCTACACCTTC. It specifies CSANNYGYTF.

This clonotype was observed a handful of times. Since a much larger clone is just one base distant, this may be a read error. V usage is TRBV27 and J usage is TRBJ1-1, with 7 bases matching TRBD1. The ends lost 6 bases at V and 4 bases at J; junction bases unmatched: 8. The CDR3 runs 14 residues. Germline V gene lookup returns CDR1 MNHEY and CDR2 SMNVEV (reference sequence). The CDR3 is CASRKGAGGTEAFF. The CDR3 bases are TGTGCCAGCAGGAAAGGGGCAGGGGGCACTGAAGCTTTCTTT.

The chain uses TRBV7-3 and TRBJ2-5, with 8 bases fitting TRBD1. The CDR3 extends over 15 amino acids. Germline V gene lookup returns CDR1 SGHTA and CDR2 FQGTGA. Losses at the gene ends were 4 bases for V and 5 bases for J; bases not matched to a gene: 9. CDR3 nucleotide sequence: TGTGCCAGCAGCTCCGGACAGGGAGGCAGGGAGACCCAGTACTTC. Protein product: CASSSGQGGRETQYF.

This clonotype was recorded at least ten times. The genes are TRBV7-8 and TRBJ2-1; possible D gene TRBD2, 6 bases. CDR1 SGHVS and CDR2 FQNEAQ come from the germline V gene. This CDR3 is 19 amino acids long. V lost 1 base to trimming and J lost 2 bases, with 21 bases between them. The CDR3 DNA reads TGTGCCAGCAGCTTAGAAAGGAGGGCCGGGACCGGAACCTACAATGAGCAGTTCTTC. This sequence encodes CASSLERRAGTGTYNEQFF. The complete variable domain, with remaining parts taken from reference TRBV7-8 and TRBJ2-1, reads GAGVSQSPRYKVAKRGQDVALRCDPISGHVSLFWYQQALGQGPEFLTYFQNEAQLDKSGLPSDRFFAERPEGSVSTLKIQRTQQEDSAVYLCASSLERRAGTGTYNEQFFGPGTRLTVL.

This clonotype was detected ten times or more. The genes are TRBV6-5 and TRBJ2-2; a weak D match, TRBD2 (5 bases). The CDR3 runs to 14 residues. The V end lost 0 bases, the J end lost 4 bases, and 6 bases lay between the germline ends. Germline V gene sequence: CDR1 MNHEY, CDR2 SVGAGI. CDR3 DNA: TGTGCCAGCAGTTACTCCACTAGCACCGGGGAGCTGTTTTTT. Translation: CASSYSTSTGELFF.

This clonotype has a handful of counts. J is TRBJ2-1 and V is TRBV29-1; 9 bases match TRBD2. CDR3 length: 15 residues. V lost 5 bases, J lost 1 base, and 6 bases stayed unmatched. The germline V gene encodes CDR1 SQVTM and CDR2 ANQGSEA. The DNA for the CDR3 is TGCAGCGTTCTCGAGCTAGCGGGATCCTACAATGAGCAGTTCTTC. Amino acids: CSVLELAGSYNEQFF.

This clonotype was recorded many times. The chain uses TRBV25-1 and TRBJ2-5; D is unclear. The CDR3 runs to 16 residues. CDR1 is MGHDK and CDR2 is SYGVNS in the germline V gene. V was trimmed by 2 bases and J by 0 bases, leaving 13 bases between them. The CDR3 DNA is TGTGCCAGCAGTGAAGGGAAGGGTTCCTACCAAGAGACCCAGTACTTC. Protein sequence: CASSEGKGSYQETQYF.

This clonotype was counted many times. This chain connects TRBV28 to TRBJ2-5; D is unclear. Per germline, CDR1 MDHEN and CDR2 SYDVKM. Deletions cut 0 bases from V and 1 base from J, with 12 bases between. The CDR3 is made up of 16 amino acids. CDR3 sequence (DNA): TGTGCCAGCAGTTTATGGACGGCGGACCCCCAAGAGACCCAGTACTTC. Its protein is CASSLWTADPQETQYF.

The rearrangement joins TRBV6-6 to TRBJ1-4; no definite D call. Trimming pared 0 bases from V and 3 bases from J, leaving 8 bases between. The length of the CDR3 is 15 residues. CDR1 is MNHNY, CDR2 SVGAGI, per germline (reference sequence). Written as DNA, the CDR3 is TGTGCCAGCAGTTACTCGGACGGGGCTAATGAAAAACTGTTTTTT. Amino acid sequence: CASSYSDGANEKLFF.

The chain has TRBV10-2 and TRBJ2-1, with a possible D match to TRBD2 (6 bases). CDR3 length: 14 residues. Trimming pared 2 bases from V and 7 bases from J, leaving 12 bases between. The germline V gene encodes CDR1 WSHSY and CDR2 SAAADI. DNA of the CDR3: TGCGCCAGCAGTGAGGGCAGGAGGGCGAATGAGCAGTTCTTC. Translated: CASSEGRRANEQFF.

This clonotype was counted ten times or more. The V and J genes are TRBV6-2 or TRBV6-3 and TRBJ2-7, with 9 bases fitting TRBD2. The CDR3 is made up of 14 amino acids. The V segment lost 7 bases and the J segment 0 bases; nucleotides outside the gene matches: 4. Germline assignment: CDR1 MNHEY and CDR2 SVGEGT. The CDR3 here is CASTTSGNSYEQYF. The CDR3 DNA reads as TGTGCCAGCACGACTAGCGGTAACTCCTACGAGCAGTACTTC.

The chain is built from TRBV27 and TRBJ2-1; D gene unclear. The germline gives CDR1 MNHEY, CDR2 SMNVEV (reference sequence). Between the trimmed V and J ends, which lost 5 bases and 9 bases, there was a span of 8 bases. The CDR3 totals 11 residues. The CDR3 protein is CASSRLGEQFF. The CDR3 DNA is TGTGCCAGCAGTCGCCTAGGTGAGCAGTTCTTC.

The chain has TRBV4-3 and TRBJ2-1; D unclear. Trimming took off 0 bases at V and 5 bases at J, with 8 bases between the two ends. This CDR3 has 14 residues. The germline gives CDR1 LGHNA, CDR2 YSLEER. As DNA, the CDR3 is TGCGCCAGCAGCCAAGACCCCGAGGACAATGAGCAGTTCTTC. Encoded protein: CASSQDPEDNEQFF.

This clonotype was counted at least ten times. The chain recombines TRBV28 with TRBJ2-1; TRBD2 matches at 12 bases. Germline assignment: CDR1 MDHEN and CDR2 SYDVKM. J lost 4 bases, V lost 5 bases, and 6 bases had no gene match. CDR3 length equals 16 residues. The CDR3 bases are TGTGCCAGCAGTCCCTCAGGACTAGCGGGATACAATGAGCAGTTCTTC. Translating it yields CASSPSGLAGYNEQFF.

V and J are TRBV10-2 and TRBJ2-2; no clear D. V lost 3 bases and J 12 bases, leaving 8 bases between the germline ends. In germline, CDR1 is WSHSY, CDR2 SAAADI. CDR3 length: 11 residues. The DNA for the CDR3 is TGCGCCAGCAGTGACACCTCGAAGCTGTTTTTT. This codes for CASSDTSKLFF.

There are many counts of this clonotype. The chain carries TRBV29-1 and TRBJ1-1, with D possibly matching TRBD1 (5 bases). The V end was cut by 7 bases, the J end by 4 bases, with 16 bases between. Germline V gives CDR1 SQVTM, CDR2 ANQGSEA. The CDR3 length is 13 residues. The CDR3 coding sequence is TGCAGCGGTAGTGTAGGGGAGTTCACTGAAGCTTTCTTT. It yields the protein CSGSVGEFTEAFF. Variable domain in full (rest from reference TRBV29-1 and TRBJ1-1): SAVISQKPSRDICQRGTSLTIQCQVDSQVTMMFWYRQQPGQSLTLIATANQGSEATYESGFVIDKFPISRPNLTFSTLTVSNMSPEDSSIYLCSGSVGEFTEAFFGQGTRLTVV.

The V and J genes are TRBV7-9 and TRBJ2-3; TRBD2 might be the D (6 bases). The CDR3 contains 16 residues. Germline V gene lookup returns CDR1 SEHNR and CDR2 FQNEAQ (reference sequence). Between the trimmed V and J ends, which lost 3 bases and 1 base, there was a span of 14 bases. The CDR3 DNA sequence: TGTGCCAGCAGCTTCCCCCCTACGGGAGGCACAGATACGCAGTATTTT. Translated, it gives CASSFPPTGGTDTQYF.

This clonotype was observed many times. The gene calls are TRBV20-1 and TRBJ1-6, with 7 nucleotides matching TRBD1. V was pared by 6 bases and J by 0 bases, with 11 bases of the junction left unmatched. Germline V gene data show CDR1 as DFQATT and CDR2 as SNEGSKA (reference sequence). The CDR3 length is 17 residues. CDR3 nucleotide sequence: TGCAGTGCCGCAGACAGGGACCAGATCTCCTATAATTCACCCCTCCACTTT. It codes for CSAADRDQISYNSPLHF.

On this clonotype itself: A much more abundant neighbour one base away suggests this may be a read error. This chain links TRBV5-4 with TRBJ2-7; 10 nucleotides match TRBD1. Germline CDR1 and CDR2: SGHNT and YYREEE (reference sequence). The CDR3 sequence is 16 residues long. The CDR3 DNA reads as TGTGCCAGCAGCACGATTGGGACAGGGGCCTCCTACGAGCGGTACTTC. Translation: CASSTIGTGASYERYF.

This clonotype was detected ten times or more. The rearrangement uses TRBV29-1 and TRBJ2-5; D gene unclear. Between the trimmed V and J ends, which lost 5 bases and 2 bases, there was a span of 27 bases. CDR1 is SQVTM, CDR2 ANQGSEA, per germline. CDR3 size: 18 residues. The CDR3 sequence is CSVPNPFPLLQLQETQYF. The CDR3 nucleotides are TGCAGCGTTCCCAACCCCTTCCCCCTTCTCCAACTTCAAGAGACCCAGTACTTC.

On this clonotype itself: This sequence may be a read error, since a much larger clone differs from it by one base. V gene TRBV29-1 combines with J gene TRBJ2-2; TRBD1 agrees at 8 bases. The CDR3 spans 17 residues. Germline loops: CDR1 SQVTM, CDR2 ANQGSEA. The CDR3 sequence: CGVKYPGQGVDTGELFF. The DNA of the CDR3 is TGCGGCGTAAAATACCCCGGACAGGGAGTGGACACCGGGGAGCTGTTTTTT.

V and J are TRBV28 and TRBJ2-2; weak D call: TRBD1 (5 bases). Trimming took 3 bases from V and 1 from J, leaving 9 bases between them. The CDR3 is 15 amino acids. The germline V gene encodes CDR1 MDHEN and CDR2 SYDVKM. Written as DNA, the CDR3 is TGTGCCAGCAGTTTCCAGGGCTTGAACACCGGGGAGCTGTTTTTT. Translated, it gives CASSFQGLNTGELFF.